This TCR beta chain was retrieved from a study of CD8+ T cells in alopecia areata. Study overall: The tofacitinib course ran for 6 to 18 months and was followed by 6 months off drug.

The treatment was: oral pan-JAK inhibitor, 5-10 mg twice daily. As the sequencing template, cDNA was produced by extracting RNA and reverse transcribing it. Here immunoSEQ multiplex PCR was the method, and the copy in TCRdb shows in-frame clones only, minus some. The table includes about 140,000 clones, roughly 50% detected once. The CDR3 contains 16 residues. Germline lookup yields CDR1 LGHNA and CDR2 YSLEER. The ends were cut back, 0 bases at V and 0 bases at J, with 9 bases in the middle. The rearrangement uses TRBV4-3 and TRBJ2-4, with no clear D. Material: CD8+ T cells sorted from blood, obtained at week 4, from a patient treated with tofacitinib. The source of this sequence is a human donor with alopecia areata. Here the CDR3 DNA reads TGCGCCAGCAGCCAAGATGCCTACCAAGCCAAAAACATTCAGTACTTC. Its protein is CASSQDAYQAKNIQYF.